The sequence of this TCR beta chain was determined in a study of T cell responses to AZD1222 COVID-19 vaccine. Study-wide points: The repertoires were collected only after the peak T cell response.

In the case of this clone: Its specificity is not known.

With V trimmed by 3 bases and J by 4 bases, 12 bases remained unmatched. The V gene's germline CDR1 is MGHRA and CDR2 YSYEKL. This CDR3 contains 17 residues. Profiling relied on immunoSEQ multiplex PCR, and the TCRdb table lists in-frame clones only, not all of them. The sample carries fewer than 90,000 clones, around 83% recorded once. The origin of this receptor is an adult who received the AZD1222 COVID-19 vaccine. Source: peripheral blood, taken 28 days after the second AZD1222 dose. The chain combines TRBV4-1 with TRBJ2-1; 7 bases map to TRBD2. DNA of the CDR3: TGCGCCAGCAGCCATGCCCGGGCTAGCGGTAATTACAATGAGCAGTTCTTC. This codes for CASSHARASGNYNEQFF.